This is a list of T cell receptor beta chains from one sample in a study of blood T cell repertoires in COVID-19. The table came from immunoSEQ multiplex PCR; TCRdb's copy has only in-frame clones and leaves some out. The repertoire holds roughly 280,000 clones, with over 65% as singletons. Sequenced: peripheral blood. Receptors originate from a man aged 55-75 years who had recovered from COVID-19. Both conserved end residues are part of each CDR3. The D gene is left open where the match is weak. Only part of the rows carry a size: once, few, many, or a class if the clone is expanded.

TGTGCCAGCAGCTTTATCGGGGAGCTGTTTTTT CASSFIGELFF TRBV7-2 . TRBJ2-2 once
TGTGCCAGCTCACTCCGGCAGGTGATCACAGATACGCAGTATTTT CASSLRQVITDTQYF TRBV18 . TRBJ2-3 .
TGTGCCAGCAGTACCCAGGAGGGGCGAGAGACCCAGTACTTC CASSTQEGRETQYF TRBV6-5 . TRBJ2-5 .
TGTGCCAGCAGCTTTCGTCCAGGGGCGGGCACTGAAGCTTTCTTT CASSFRPGAGTEAFF TRBV5-5 . TRBJ1-1 .
TGTGCCAGCAGTGACAGGGGGAGCTCTGGGGCCAACGTCCTGACTTTC CASSDRGSSGANVLTF TRBV28 TRBD1 TRBJ2-6 .
TGCGCCAGCAGCCGCAGGTGGAATTCACCCCTCCACTTT CASSRRWNSPLHF TRBV23-1 . TRBJ1-6 many
TGCAGCGTTCTTGGACAGGGGGTAGAGACCCAGTACTTC CSVLGQGVETQYF TRBV29-1 TRBD1 TRBJ2-5 .
TGTGCCAGCCGGGGACTAGCGGGGGGCAATGAGCAGTTCTTC CASRGLAGGNEQFF TRBV10-3 TRBD2 TRBJ2-1 .
TGTGCCAGCACCGAGGGAAATGAGCAGTTCTTC CASTEGNEQFF TRBV2 . TRBJ2-1 few
TGTGCCAGCAGCGGTTCAGCCTCTGGAGCAGATACGCAGTATTTT CASSGSASGADTQYF TRBV9 . TRBJ2-3 .
TGTGCCAGCAGCTGGACAGGGTTCTCTGAAGCTTTCTTT CASSWTGFSEAFF TRBV5-6 TRBD1 TRBJ1-1 .
TGTGCCAGGTGGGTAGGACAGGGACCTACAAAGCAGTACTTC CARWVGQGPTKQYF TRBV3-1/TRBV3-2 TRBD1 TRBJ2-7 few